The 18 T cell receptor beta chains below were found in one sample sequenced in a study of CD8+ T cells in alopecia areata. Following RNA extraction, reverse transcription yielded cDNA that acted as the sequencing template. Here immunoSEQ multiplex PCR was the method, and the copy in TCRdb shows in-frame clones only, minus some. The data show fewer than 200,000 clones, around three fifths seen once. The specimen was CD4+ T cells sorted from blood, collected at week 0. The receptors stem from a human donor with alopecia areata.

This clone was counted between two and nine times. V gene TRBV18 combines with J gene TRBJ1-1; D unresolved. Trimming stripped 0 bases from V and 1 base from J, with 9 bases between. The CDR3 has 15 amino acids. CDR1 and CDR2 from the germline V gene are KGHSH and LQKENI. CDR3 sequence: CASSPPLGSNTEAFF. The CDR3 DNA reads as TGTGCCAGCTCACCACCGTTAGGTTCGAACACTGAAGCTTTCTTT.

The CDR3 nucleotides are TGTGCCAGCCAAACTTTGGGACTAGCGGACTACAATGAGCAGTTCTTC. This codes for CASQTLGLADYNEQFF. This rearrangement joins TRBV27 to TRBJ2-1, with 11 bases fitting TRBD2. CDR3 length: 16 amino acids. Germline V CDR1 and CDR2: MNHEY, SMNVEV (reference sequence). The V and J ends lost 8 bases and 3 bases, in that order; junction bases with no gene match: 9.

This clone was counted a few times. V usage is TRBV7-9 and J usage is TRBJ1-2; no clear D. V was trimmed by 0 bases and J by 7 bases, leaving 12 bases between them. Germline-derived CDR1 and CDR2 are SEHNR and FQNEAQ (reference sequence). The CDR3 consists of 14 residues. The CDR3 region is CASSLAHSDGGYTF. The CDR3 DNA sequence: TGTGCCAGCAGCTTAGCGCACAGCGATGGTGGCTACACCTTC.

The gene calls are TRBV10-3 and TRBJ1-2; D remains ambiguous. The V gene's germline CDR1 is ENHRY and CDR2 SYGVKD. Trimming left V 2 bases short and J 8 bases short, with 18 bases between. The CDR3 has 15 residues. CDR3 nucleotide sequence: TGTGCCATCAGTGAGGAGAGCTGGTATAATGACGGCTACACCTTC. It codes for CAISEESWYNDGYTF.

As to this clone: This clone may be a read error of a much larger clone one base away. The chain carries TRBV7-9 and TRBJ2-3; unclear D gene. This CDR3 region has 13 residues. Trimming took off 2 bases at V and 0 bases at J, with 3 bases between the two ends. Germline-derived CDR1 and CDR2 are SEHNR and FQNEAQ (reference sequence). The CDR3 coding sequence is TGTGCCAGCAGCTTATCTAGCACAGATACGCAGTATTTT. Protein sequence: CASSLSSTDTQYF.

The chain has TRBV11-2 and TRBJ1-6; tentatively, D is TRBD1 (5 bases). Germline V CDR1 and CDR2: SGHAT, FQNNGV. The V end lost 3 bases, the J end lost 10 bases, and 16 bases lay between the germline ends. The CDR3 extends over 15 amino acids. The CDR3, as DNA: TGTGCCAGCAGCTTGGACCCATGGGGGGGATCACCCCTCCACTTT. Its translation is CASSLDPWGGSPLHF.

The chain links TRBV18 to TRBJ1-1; no clear D gene. The CDR3 contains 12 residues. The germline V gene has CDR1 KGHSH and CDR2 LQKENI. The V end was cut by 5 bases, the J end by 6 bases, with 10 bases between. The CDR3 DNA reads as TGTGCCAGCTCAAGTGTCTCGGCTGAAGCTTTCTTT. It yields the protein CASSSVSAEAFF.

The chain combines TRBV27 with TRBJ1-3, with TRBD1 identical over 9 bases. This CDR3 is 16 amino acids long. V dropped 2 bases and J dropped 0; count of bases not matched to a gene: 2. Germline CDR1 MNHEY, CDR2 SMNVEV (reference sequence). The CDR3 sequence: CASSLTGQGSGNTIYF. CDR3 in DNA: TGTGCCAGCAGTTTAACGGGACAGGGCTCTGGAAACACCATATATTTT.

V usage is TRBV7-8 and J usage is TRBJ2-2; 7 nucleotides line up with TRBD1. V gave up 5 bases and J gave up 1 base; unmatched junction bases: 1. The CDR3 length is 14 residues. Germline V gives CDR1 SGHVS, CDR2 FQNEAQ. The CDR3 region has the DNA TGTGCCAGCAGCGGGGACAGGAACACCGGGGAGCTGTTTTTT. It encodes CASSGDRNTGELFF.

This CDR3 reads CASSLVGPTGELFF. CDR3 DNA: TGTGCCAGCAGCTTAGTAGGGCCGACCGGGGAGCTGTTTTTT. The V and J genes are TRBV7-9 and TRBJ2-2; the D is unclear. Germline V gives CDR1 SEHNR, CDR2 FQNEAQ (reference sequence). CDR3 size: 14 residues. The V and J ends lost 1 base and 5 bases respectively, with 8 bases between them.

On this clone itself: The same CDR3 can be traced to other DNA sequences in this sample. In DNA form, the CDR3 reads TGCGCCAGCAGTCCGCGGACAGGGGGGAACACTGAAGCTTTCTTT. Its protein product is CASSPRTGGNTEAFF. The chain combines TRBV5-1 with TRBJ1-1; 10 bases agree with TRBD1. With V trimmed by 5 bases and J by 1 base, 5 bases remained unmatched. Germline CDR1 reads SGHRS; CDR2 reads YFSETQ. The CDR3 spans 15 residues.

V gene TRBV11-2 combines with J gene TRBJ2-7; perhaps TRBD2 as D (5 bases). V dropped 4 bases and J dropped 7 bases, with 20 bases sitting between them. The CDR3 covers 15 residues. The germline CDR1 and CDR2 sequences are SGHAT and FQNNGV. The CDR3 sequence: CASSSLGPGLGEQYF. CDR3 DNA: TGTGCCAGCAGCTCCCTCGGCCCGGGATTGGGGGAGCAGTACTTC.

The rearrangement uses TRBV6-5 and TRBJ2-2; TRBD1 aligns across 7 bases. CDR3 length equals 15 residues. Unmatched junction bases numbered 6, after V lost 2 bases and J lost 6 bases. From germline, CDR1 is MNHEY and CDR2 SVGAGI. The CDR3 DNA is TGTGCCAGCAGTTACAGGGGGCGGGTGCCCGGGGAGCTGTTTTTT. It is translated as CASSYRGRVPGELFF.

The table lists this clone with a few counts. This chain links TRBV25-1 with TRBJ1-4; TRBD1 matches 7 bases. J lost 5 bases, V lost 6 bases, and 6 bases had no gene match. Per the germline V gene, CDR1 is MGHDK and CDR2 is SYGVNS. This CDR3 contains 14 residues. CDR3 protein: CASREDRVNEKLFF. The DNA for the CDR3 is TGTGCCAGCAGAGAAGACAGGGTCAATGAAAAACTGTTTTTT.

V is TRBV29-1 and J is TRBJ2-1; 9 nucleotides match TRBD2. Germline CDR1 and CDR2: SQVTM and ANQGSEA. After removal of 7 bases from V and 9 bases from J, the junction contained 7 bases not matched to a gene. CDR3 length equals 12 residues. The CDR3 DNA sequence: TGCAGCGGGCGGGGGGGCCGGGGTGAGCAGTTCTTC. Translated, it gives CSGRGGRGEQFF.

A few counts support this clone. This sequence joins TRBV5-1 and TRBJ1-3; unclear D gene. CDR3 length: 15 amino acids. The ends were cut back, 4 bases at V and 1 base at J, with 12 bases in the middle. Germline CDR1 is SGHRS and CDR2 is YFSETQ. The CDR3 nucleotides are TGCGCCAGCAGCCCCCAGTATGCGTCTGGAAACACCATATATTTT. It translates to CASSPQYASGNTIYF.

The rearrangement uses TRBV18 and TRBJ2-7, with D uncertain. V lost 3 bases, J lost 0 bases, and 12 bases lay in between. This CDR3 spans 15 amino acids. Germline V CDR1 and CDR2: KGHSH, LQKENI. The CDR3 nucleotides read TGTGCCAGCTCACCTTCACTGGGAAGCTCCTACGAGCAGTACTTC. The encoded protein is CASSPSLGSSYEQYF.

This chain joins TRBV19 and TRBJ1-2; D unresolved. The CDR3 is made up of 12 amino acids. V lost 9 bases and J lost 2, with 10 bases in between. Germline CDR1 is LNHDA and CDR2 is SQIVND (reference sequence). The CDR3 region is CASQTQNYGYTF. In nucleotides, the CDR3 is TGTGCCAGCCAGACACAGAACTATGGCTACACCTTC.